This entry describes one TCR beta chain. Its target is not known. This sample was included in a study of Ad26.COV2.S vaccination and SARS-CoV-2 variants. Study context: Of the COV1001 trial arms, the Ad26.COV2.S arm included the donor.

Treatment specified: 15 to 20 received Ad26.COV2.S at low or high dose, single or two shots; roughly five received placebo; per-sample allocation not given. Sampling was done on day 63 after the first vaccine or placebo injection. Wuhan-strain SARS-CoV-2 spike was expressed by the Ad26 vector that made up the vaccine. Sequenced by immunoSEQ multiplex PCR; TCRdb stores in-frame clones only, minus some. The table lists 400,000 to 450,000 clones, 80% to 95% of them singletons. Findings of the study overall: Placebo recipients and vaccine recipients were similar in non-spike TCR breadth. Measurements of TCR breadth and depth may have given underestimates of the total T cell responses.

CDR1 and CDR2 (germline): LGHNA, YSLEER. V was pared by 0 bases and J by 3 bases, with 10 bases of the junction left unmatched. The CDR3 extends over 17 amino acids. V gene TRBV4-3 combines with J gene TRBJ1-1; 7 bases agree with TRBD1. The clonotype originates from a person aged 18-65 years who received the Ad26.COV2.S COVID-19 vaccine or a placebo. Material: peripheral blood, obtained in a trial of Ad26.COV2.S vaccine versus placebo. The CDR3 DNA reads TGCGCCAGCAGCCAAGACGCTCGGTACAGGGGTGACACTGAAGCTTTCTTT. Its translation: CASSQDARYRGDTEAFF.